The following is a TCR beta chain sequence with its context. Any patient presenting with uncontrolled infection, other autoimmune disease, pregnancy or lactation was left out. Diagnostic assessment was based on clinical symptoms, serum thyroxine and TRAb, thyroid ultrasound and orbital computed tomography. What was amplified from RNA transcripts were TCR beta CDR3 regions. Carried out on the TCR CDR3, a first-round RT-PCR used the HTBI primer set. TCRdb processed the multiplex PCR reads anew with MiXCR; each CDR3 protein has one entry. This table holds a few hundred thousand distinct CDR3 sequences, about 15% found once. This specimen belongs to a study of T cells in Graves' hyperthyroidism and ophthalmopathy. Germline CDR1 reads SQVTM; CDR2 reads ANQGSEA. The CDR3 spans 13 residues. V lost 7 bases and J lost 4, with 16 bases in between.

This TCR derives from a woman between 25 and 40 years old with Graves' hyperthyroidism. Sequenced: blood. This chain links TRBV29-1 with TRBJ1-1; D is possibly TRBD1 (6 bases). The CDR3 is CSGRGGRSTEAFF. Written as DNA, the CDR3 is TGCAGCGGTCGGGGGGGCCGGAGCACTGAAGCTTTCTTT.